One sample yielded the 30 T cell receptor beta chains listed below, sequenced in a study of shared clonotypes between healthy human individuals. Produced via immunoSEQ multiplex PCR; TCRdb's table is partial and in-frame only. The data contain around 330,000 clones, roughly 70% of them singletons. Specimen: memory CD4+ T cells sorted from blood. Described subset: CD45RA-negative fraction. The source of these receptors is a man between 25 and 39 years old in good health.

The chain employs TRBV2 and TRBJ2-1, with a weak D call TRBD2 (5 bases). The germline gives CDR1 SNHLY, CDR2 FYNNEI. V was clipped by 6 bases and J by 2 bases, with 8 bases between them. The CDR3 totals 13 residues. As DNA, the CDR3 is TGTGCCAGCAGGGAGCGGACCTACAATGAGCAGTTCTTC. Translating it yields CASRERTYNEQFF.

The sample holds many counts of this clone. The genes are TRBV10-2 and TRBJ2-6, with 8 bases aligning to TRBD2. The CDR3 has 16 residues. V was pared by 4 bases and J by 3 bases, with 5 bases of the junction left unmatched. Germline-derived CDR1 and CDR2 are WSHSY and SAAADI. In DNA form, the CDR3 reads TGCGCCAGCAGTGCGGGAGGGCCAGATGGGGCCAACGTCCTGACTTTC. This codes for CASSAGGPDGANVLTF.

The chain couples TRBV4-1 to TRBJ2-1; TRBD2 aligns across 9 bases. The V segment lost 1 base and the J segment 8 bases; nucleotides outside the gene matches: 12. The germline gives CDR1 MGHRA, CDR2 YSYEKL. The CDR3 consists of 17 residues. CDR3 loop: CASSQGFIAGAGDEQFF. CDR3 in DNA: TGCGCCAGCAGCCAAGGGTTCATAGCGGGAGCGGGAGATGAGCAGTTCTTC.

V usage is TRBV9 and J usage is TRBJ2-6; tentatively, D is TRBD1 (6 bases). CDR3 length: 18 residues. V was trimmed by 0 bases and J by 0 bases, leaving 13 bases between them. Germline CDR1 SGDLS, CDR2 YYNGEE. The CDR3 protein is CASSVGPGVSSGANVLTF. The CDR3, as DNA: TGTGCCAGCAGCGTAGGCCCAGGGGTAAGCTCTGGGGCCAACGTCCTGACTTTC.

This clone was seen a single time. The chain combines TRBV18 with TRBJ2-6; D gene uncertain. The CDR3 is made up of 16 amino acids. CDR1 and CDR2 (germline): KGHSH, LQKENI. With 3 bases removed from V and 0 bases from J, the gap between germline ends came to 9 bases. The CDR3: CASSPLRNSGANVLTF. The CDR3 DNA follows: TGTGCCAGCTCACCCCTTCGGAACTCTGGGGCCAACGTCCTGACTTTC.

The V and J genes are TRBV10-2 and TRBJ2-2; no reliable D call. Per germline, CDR1 WSHSY and CDR2 SAAADI. Trimming took 3 bases from V and 1 from J, leaving 9 bases between them. The CDR3 totals 15 residues. CDR3 loop: CASSDLRKNTGELFF. DNA of the CDR3: TGCGCCAGCAGTGATTTACGGAAGAACACCGGGGAGCTGTTTTTT.

This chain uses TRBV28 with TRBJ2-7; 8 nucleotides line up with TRBD1. CDR3 length: 14 residues. The germline gives CDR1 MDHEN, CDR2 SYDVKM. With V trimmed by 3 bases and J by 4 bases, 5 bases remained unmatched. In DNA form, the CDR3 reads TGTGCCAGCAGTTTTACAGGGGGGAGATACGAGCAGTACTTC. It specifies CASSFTGGRYEQYF.

Concerning this clone itself: This specimen includes other DNA sequences encoding the same CDR3. The chain recombines TRBV2 with TRBJ2-5, with a tentative D call TRBD2 (5 bases). The germline CDR1 and CDR2 sequences are SNHLY and FYNNEI. V was pared by 3 bases and J by 8 bases, with 13 bases between. This CDR3 has 13 residues. CDR3 coding DNA: TGTGCCAGCAGTGATAACGGATCGGGAACCCAGTACTTC. Translation: CASSDNGSGTQYF.

CDR3 DNA: TGCGCCAGCAGCCGAAATGATGACAGAAGGAACACTGAAGCTTTCTTT. Its protein is CASSRNDDRRNTEAFF. The chain joins TRBV5-1 to TRBJ1-1, with a weak D call TRBD1 (5 bases). CDR1 is SGHRS and CDR2 is YFSETQ in the germline V gene. V gave up 4 bases and J gave up 1 base, with 17 bases separating them. This CDR3 comprises 16 residues. The full variable domain, completed using reference TRBV5-1 and TRBJ1-1, is KAGVTQTPRYLIKTRGQQVTLSCSPISGHRSVSWYQQTPGQGLQFLFEYFSETQRNKGNFPGRFSGRQFSNSRSEMNVSTLELGDSALYLCASSRNDDRRNTEAFFGQGTRLTVV.

This clone was recorded once. The CDR3 is CASSPRSSSYEQYF. As DNA, the CDR3 is TGTGCCAGCAGCCCGCGCTCTAGCTCCTACGAGCAGTACTTC. The genes are TRBV9 and TRBJ2-7; D gene uncertain. The CDR3 loop spans 14 amino acids. V gave up 4 bases and J gave up 0 bases, with 11 bases separating them. Germline CDR1 is SGDLS and CDR2 is YYNGEE.

The genes are TRBV25-1 and TRBJ2-2; D is possibly TRBD1 or TRBD2 (5 bases each). V lost 8 bases and J 6 bases, leaving 25 bases between the germline ends. Germline V gene sequence: CDR1 MGHDK, CDR2 SYGVNS. This CDR3 comprises 17 residues. DNA for the CDR3: TGTGCCAGCTGGCTTGAGGGGCAGGGCCCTTATCCCGGGGAGCTGTTTTTT. Residues: CASWLEGQGPYPGELFF.

The J gene is TRBJ2-4, the V gene TRBV5-6; 9 bases agree with TRBD2. Germline lookup yields CDR1 SGHDT and CDR2 YYEEEE. The CDR3 is made up of 16 amino acids. V lost 1 base to trimming and J lost 8 bases; unmatched junction nucleotides: 10. The CDR3 reads CASSLWASGTGYIQYF. For the CDR3, the DNA is TGTGCCAGCAGCTTGTGGGCTAGCGGGACTGGGTACATTCAGTACTTC.

This clone has just a few counts. This sequence joins TRBV15 and TRBJ2-2, with 7 bases identical to TRBD1. Trimming at V came to 5 bases and at J to 3 bases, leaving 9 bases not matched to a gene. This CDR3 spans 16 amino acids. Germline values: CDR1 LNHNV, CDR2 YYDKDF (reference sequence). Here the CDR3 reads CATSGRQGMHTGELFF. The CDR3 DNA follows: TGTGCCACCAGCGGACGACAGGGTATGCACACCGGGGAGCTGTTTTTT.

This clone showed up many times. The genes are TRBV4-3 and TRBJ1-1; a possible D gene is TRBD1 (6 bases). Germline CDR1 and CDR2: LGHNA and YSLEER. Between the trimmed V and J ends, which lost 3 bases and 2 bases, there was a span of 7 bases. CDR3 length: 13 amino acids. CDR3 DNA sequence: TGCGCCAGCAGCCAGGGACAAAACACTGAAGCTTTCTTT. Translation: CASSQGQNTEAFF.

The chain employs TRBV7-9 and TRBJ2-1, with D perhaps being TRBD1 or TRBD2 (6 bases each). The germline V gene has CDR1 SEHNR and CDR2 FQNEAQ (reference sequence). V gave up 7 bases and J gave up 4 bases, with 23 bases separating them. CDR3 length: 17 residues. CDR3 region: CASNLLSRGQGYNEQFF. CDR3 nucleotides: TGTGCCAGCAACCTACTTAGCCGGGGGCAGGGGTACAATGAGCAGTTCTTC. Full variable domain (remainder filled in from reference TRBV7-9 and TRBJ2-1): DTGVSQNPRHKITKRGQNVTFRCDPISEHNRLYWYRQTLGQGPEFLTYFQNEAQLEKSRLLSDRFSAERPKGSFSTLEIQRTEQGDSAMYLCASNLLSRGQGYNEQFFGPGTRLTVL.

Remarks on this clone: The same CDR3 is also encoded by other DNA sequences in this sample. This rearrangement joins TRBV5-1 to TRBJ2-1, with D perhaps assigned TRBD1 or TRBD2 (5 bases each). Between the trimmed V and J ends, which lost 0 bases and 0 bases, there was a span of 7 bases. Germline V gene sequence: CDR1 SGHRS, CDR2 YFSETQ. This CDR3 comprises 15 residues. As DNA, the CDR3 is TGCGCCAGCAGCTTGGAGGGGAGCTCCTACAATGAGCAGTTCTTC. This codes for CASSLEGSSYNEQFF. The full variable domain, completed using reference TRBV5-1 and TRBJ2-1, is KAGVTQTPRYLIKTRGQQVTLSCSPISGHRSVSWYQQTPGQGLQFLFEYFSETQRNKGNFPGRFSGRQFSNSRSEMNVSTLELGDSALYLCASSLEGSSYNEQFFGPGTRLTVL.

The genes are TRBV10-3 and TRBJ1-2, with D hard to call. This CDR3 is 13 amino acids long. V was pared by 11 bases and J by 4 bases, with 17 bases between. The germline V gene has CDR1 ENHRY and CDR2 SYGVKD. The DNA for the CDR3 is TGTGCCTCTGGCCGGGAGGGAGCCTATGGCTACACCTTC. As protein: CASGREGAYGYTF.

This chain uses TRBV2 with TRBJ2-2, with D unclear. Germline CDR1 and CDR2: SNHLY and FYNNEI. Trimming shortened V by 5 bases and J by 7 bases, and 11 bases separated the two germline ends. The CDR3 covers 13 residues. The CDR3 DNA is TGTGCCAGCAGTTTTTCAGGCGTCGGGGAGCTGTTTTTT. This codes for CASSFSGVGELFF.

The chain has TRBV27 and TRBJ2-1, with 7 bases lining up with TRBD2. V lost 6 bases, J lost 7 bases, and 15 bases stayed unmatched. CDR1 is MNHEY, CDR2 SMNVEV, per germline (reference sequence). The CDR3 loop spans 16 amino acids. The CDR3 DNA reads TGTGCCAGCAGGGGAGGGAGTCAATGGTTCAATAATGAGCAGTTCTTC. Translation gives CASRGGSQWFNNEQFF.

The sample holds a few counts of this clone. V is TRBV11-2 and J is TRBJ2-7, with 9 nucleotides matching TRBD2. Unmatched junction bases numbered 17, after V lost 1 base and J lost 7 bases. CDR1 and CDR2 (germline): SGHAT, FQNNGV. This CDR3 contains 18 residues. CDR3: CASSLAPWRGGRVGEQYF. The CDR3 DNA is TGTGCCAGCAGCTTAGCCCCGTGGAGGGGCGGGAGGGTGGGAGAGCAGTACTTC.

In DNA form, the CDR3 reads TGTGCCAGCAGCCGCGACAGGGGGCACGGCTACACCTTC. It is translated as CASSRDRGHGYTF. The chain employs TRBV28 and TRBJ1-2; 10 nucleotides align to TRBD1. The CDR3 has 13 amino acids. The germline gives CDR1 MDHEN, CDR2 SYDVKM. J gave up 8 bases and V 6 bases, and 6 bases lay outside the gene matches.

The chain combines TRBV5-1 with TRBJ1-1, with TRBD1 identical over 8 bases. Germline V CDR1 and CDR2: SGHRS, YFSETQ. This CDR3 comprises 14 residues. V gave up 5 bases and J gave up 2 bases; unmatched junction bases: 5. The CDR3 coding sequence is TGCGCCAGCAGACCCGGGACAGGCAACACTGAAGCTTTCTTT. The encoded protein is CASRPGTGNTEAFF.

This clone was detected once. The V and J genes are TRBV28 and TRBJ1-5; possibly TRBD1 for D (6 bases). Trimming cost V 6 bases and J 5 bases, with 11 bases left between them. Germline assignment: CDR1 MDHEN and CDR2 SYDVKM. This CDR3 has 13 residues. The CDR3, as DNA: TGTGCCAGCAGGGAAGGGGGGTATCAGCCCCAGCATTTT. Its translation: CASREGGYQPQHF.

The V call is TRBV2, the J call TRBJ2-7, with D perhaps being TRBD1 or TRBD2 (5 bases each). The germline gives CDR1 SNHLY, CDR2 FYNNEI. V lost 4 bases and J 4 bases, leaving 14 bases between the germline ends. The CDR3 loop spans 14 amino acids. CDR3 amino acids: CASSVSRGGYEQYF. In nucleotides, the CDR3 is TGTGCCAGCAGTGTGTCTCGGGGCGGGTACGAGCAGTACTTC.

The chain uses TRBV10-3 and TRBJ1-1; unclear D gene. This CDR3 contains 14 residues. Germline CDR1 is ENHRY and CDR2 is SYGVKD. V dropped 9 bases and J dropped 0 bases, with 14 bases sitting between them. CDR3 residues: CAIRTSALNTEAFF. CDR3 sequence (DNA): TGTGCCATACGGACCTCCGCCTTGAACACTGAAGCTTTCTTT.

The chain combines TRBV28 with TRBJ2-7; unclear D gene. Germline CDR1 reads MDHEN; CDR2 reads SYDVKM. V lost 10 bases to trimming and J lost 0 bases, with 19 bases between them. The CDR3 length is 15 residues. DNA of the CDR3: TGTGCCACCCAAGATAAGGGCCCCAGCTCCTACGAGCAGTACTTC. It codes for CATQDKGPSSYEQYF.

The rearrangement joins TRBV5-5 to TRBJ2-3; D remains ambiguous. This CDR3 spans 14 amino acids. Germline CDR1 and CDR2: SGHKS and YYEKEE (reference sequence). V lost 4 bases, J lost 0 bases, and 9 bases lay in between. The CDR3 bases are TGTGCCAGCAGCCTAGAGGTTAGCACAGATACGCAGTATTTT. It yields the protein CASSLEVSTDTQYF.

The rearrangement joins TRBV15 to TRBJ1-2; D not resolved. The germline gives CDR1 LNHNV, CDR2 YYDKDF (reference sequence). V was clipped by 0 bases and J by 2 bases, with 10 bases between them. CDR3 length: 15 amino acids. CDR3 in amino acids: CATSRDARSNYGYTF. In DNA form, the CDR3 reads TGTGCCACCAGCAGAGATGCCAGAAGCAACTATGGCTACACCTTC.

V gene TRBV5-1 combines with J gene TRBJ2-2; the match to TRBD1 covers 9 bases. Germline values: CDR1 SGHRS, CDR2 YFSETQ. J gave up 7 bases and V 4 bases, and 8 bases lay outside the gene matches. The CDR3 totals 15 residues. The CDR3 region is CASSATGGAFGELFF. The CDR3, as DNA: TGCGCCAGCAGCGCTACAGGGGGCGCTTTCGGGGAGCTGTTTTTT. The whole variable domain, filled in from reference TRBV5-1 and TRBJ2-2, reads KAGVTQTPRYLIKTRGQQVTLSCSPISGHRSVSWYQQTPGQGLQFLFEYFSETQRNKGNFPGRFSGRQFSNSRSEMNVSTLELGDSALYLCASSATGGAFGELFFGEGSRLTVL.

The V gene is TRBV29-1, the J gene TRBJ2-5, with D perhaps TRBD1 or TRBD2 (5 bases each). V dropped 0 bases and J dropped 4 bases, with 18 bases sitting between them. Germline V gives CDR1 SQVTM, CDR2 ANQGSEA. The CDR3 spans 16 residues. The CDR3 bases are TGCAGCGTTGAAGACTCGGGACGGAGGAGTGGAGAGACCCAGTACTTC. Amino acids: CSVEDSGRRSGETQYF.